The TCR beta chain described here comes from a study of cytomegalovirus exposure and HLA in healthy donors. To note about this clone: The antigen is undetermined.

PCR involved 60 Vbeta and 13 Jbeta primers. The data were produced by immunoSEQ multiplex PCR, yet TCRdb's version contains in-frame clones alone and is incomplete. Of under 200,000 clones in the sample, over 75% were seen once. Looked up from germline, CDR1 is SGHRS and CDR2 is YFSETQ. The V segment lost 4 bases and the J segment 2 bases; nucleotides outside the gene matches: 5. The CDR3 has 15 amino acids. Notes on the study in general: The presence/absence work took it that sequencing depth was about the same across donors. CMV serostatus was the only recorded immune exposure for donors. One cluster of highly shared sequence variants probably arose as a sequencing artifact. TCR association rates varied by HLA locus in a later analysis, with DRB1 highest and HLA-C lowest.

This clonotype was obtained from a young man in good health and CMV-seropositive. The sequencing input was PBMCs. This chain uses TRBV5-1 with TRBJ2-7, with 11 positions matching TRBD1. DNA for the CDR3: TGCGCCAGCAGCATGCCGGGACAGGGGGCCTACGAGCAGTACTTC. This translates into CASSMPGQGAYEQYF.